These 8 T cell receptor beta chains came from one sample sequenced in a study of CD8+CD57+ T cells in acquired aplastic anemia (dated by TCRdb to the late 2010s). Expansion of CD8+CD57+ cells had been shown by flow cytometry in the patients chosen for sequencing. Sequencer: Illumina HiSeq 2000. TCR beta VDJ combination and CDR3 sequence profiling used genomic DNA as the template. The public reads were reanalyzed by TCRdb: fastp trimming at Q25, MiXCR alignment, in-frame beta chains only. Rows merge per CDR3 protein into single entries with the most common DNA and genes. Recorded for this sample are just over 450,000 distinct CDR3 sequences; under 40% of them occurred a single time. The ten largest clones take up about 0.8% of the sample. Sample: sorted CD4+, CD8+, or CD8+CD57+ T cells (not recorded which) from PBMCs. Receptor source: a human donor with aplastic anemia.

The chain employs TRBV10-3 and TRBJ2-7; D might be TRBD1 or TRBD2, each matching 7 bases. Germline values: CDR1 ENHRY, CDR2 SYGVKD. V lost 10 bases and J 2 bases, leaving 15 bases between the germline ends. The CDR3 loop spans 13 amino acids. CDR3 sequence: CATREGAAYEQYF. DNA for the CDR3: TGTGCCACCAGGGAGGGGGCGGCCTACGAGCAGTACTTC.

The CDR3: CASSLTGGPDTQYF. For the CDR3, the DNA is TGTGCCAGCAGCTTAACGGGAGGCCCAGATACGCAGTATTTT. This chain joins TRBV7-9 and TRBJ2-3; 7 bases map to TRBD2. Germline V gives CDR1 SEHNR, CDR2 FQNEAQ (reference sequence). The CDR3 totals 14 residues. The junction had 3 bases not matched to a gene; V was cut back by 2 bases and J by 4 bases.

This sequence joins TRBV6-1 and TRBJ2-7; D is possibly TRBD1 or TRBD2 (6 bases each). With 6 bases removed from V and 2 bases from J, the gap between germline ends came to 17 bases. Germline assignment: CDR1 MNHNS and CDR2 SASEGT. This CDR3 region has 15 residues. The CDR3, as DNA: TGTGCCAGCAGCAGGGCGAGGGGGGAAACCTACGAGCAGTACTTC. Residues: CASSRARGETYEQYF.

This clonotype came up many times. The chain employs TRBV20-1 and TRBJ2-7; 7 nucleotides line up with TRBD1. The germline CDR1 and CDR2 sequences are DFQATT and SNEGSKA (reference sequence). The J segment lost 2 bases and the V segment lost 3 bases, leaving 7 bases of the junction unmatched. The CDR3 has 14 amino acids. The CDR3 here is CSASPQGTAYEQYF. The CDR3 bases are TGCAGTGCTAGCCCCCAGGGGACAGCCTACGAGCAGTACTTC.

This clonotype was detected a few times. CDR3 region: CASSYSRGKGYGYTF. The CDR3 coding sequence is TGTGCCAGCAGTTACTCGAGAGGCAAGGGGTATGGCTACACCTTC. The chain is built from TRBV25-1 and TRBJ1-2, with a weak D call TRBD1 (5 bases). V was trimmed by 5 bases and J by 5 bases, leaving 18 bases between them. Germline loops: CDR1 MGHDK, CDR2 SYGVNS. This CDR3 is built from 15 residues.

This clonotype was seen only a few times. This chain connects TRBV24-1 to TRBJ2-3; D gene uncertain. The CDR3 length is 18 residues. From germline, CDR1 is KGHDR and CDR2 SFDVKD. Trimming removed 1 base from V and 5 bases from J, with 21 bases in between. Here the CDR3 DNA reads TGTGCCACCAGTGATTTCTCCCCCAGACGCCCTACGGTAGATACGCAGTATTTT. Amino acid sequence: CATSDFSPRRPTVDTQYF.

This clonotype showed up just once. V and J are TRBV11-2 and TRBJ2-7; 14 positions agree with TRBD2. Per germline, CDR1 SGHAT and CDR2 FQNNGV. The CDR3 spans 18 residues. Unmatched junction bases numbered 9, after V lost 2 bases and J lost 3 bases. The CDR3 region is CASSLKRGTSGSVYEQYF. The CDR3 DNA follows: TGTGCCAGCAGCTTAAAACGGGGGACTAGCGGGAGCGTCTACGAGCAGTACTTC.

V usage is TRBV2 and J usage is TRBJ2-2; 10 bases agree with TRBD1. V shed 7 bases and J 6 bases; nucleotides not matched to a gene: 8. CDR3 length equals 15 residues. The germline V gene has CDR1 SNHLY and CDR2 FYNNEI. The chain's CDR3 is CASTTDRGLSGELFF. CDR3 nucleotides: TGTGCCAGCACCACCGACAGGGGGCTATCCGGGGAGCTGTTTTTT. The full variable domain, with the rest looked up from reference TRBV2 and TRBJ2-2, is EPEVTQTPSHQVTQMGQEVILRCVPISNHLYFYWYRQILGQKVEFLVSFYNNEISEKSEIFDDQFSVERPDGSNFTLKIRSTKLEDSAMYFCASTTDRGLSGELFFGEGSRLTVL.